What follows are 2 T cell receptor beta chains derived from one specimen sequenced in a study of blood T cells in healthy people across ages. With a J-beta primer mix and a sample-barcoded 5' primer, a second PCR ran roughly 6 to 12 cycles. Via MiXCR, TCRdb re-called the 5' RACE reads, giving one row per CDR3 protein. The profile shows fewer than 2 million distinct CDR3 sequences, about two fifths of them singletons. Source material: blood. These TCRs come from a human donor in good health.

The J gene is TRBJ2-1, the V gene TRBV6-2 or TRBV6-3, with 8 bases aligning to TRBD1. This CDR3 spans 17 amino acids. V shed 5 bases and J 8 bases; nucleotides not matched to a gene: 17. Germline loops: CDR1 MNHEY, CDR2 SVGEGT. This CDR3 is CASSLYYDRGPGDEQFF. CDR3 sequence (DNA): TGTGCCAGCAGTCTATACTATGACAGGGGTCCCGGGGATGAGCAGTTCTTC.

CDR3 residues: CASTLGRGRGYGYTF. CDR3 DNA: TGTGCCAGCACCTTAGGGAGGGGTAGGGGCTATGGCTACACCTTC. The chain employs TRBV28 and TRBJ1-2, with D tentatively TRBD1 (5 bases). V lost 7 bases to trimming and J lost 4 bases, with 19 bases between them. Looked up from germline, CDR1 is MDHEN and CDR2 is SYDVKM. The CDR3 totals 15 residues.